Listed here are 17 T cell receptor beta chains from one sample, sequenced in a study of T cell responses to AZD1222 COVID-19 vaccine. Profiled with immunoSEQ multiplex PCR; TCRdb holds only in-frame clones, not every one. The sample holds 150,000 or so clones, 90% seen once. Source: peripheral blood, taken on day 0 of AZD1222 vaccination. The receptors were gathered from an adult in good health.

This clone was seen a handful of times. The CDR3, as DNA: TGCGCCAGCAGCTTTTCCGGGGGCAGGGCCATGAACACTGAAGCTTTCTTT. Residues: CASSFSGGRAMNTEAFF. The chain has TRBV5-1 and TRBJ1-1; a possible D gene is TRBD1 (6 bases). The germline V and J ends were trimmed by 2 bases and 0 bases, with 17 bases remaining between them. The CDR3 has 17 amino acids. Germline-derived CDR1 and CDR2 are SGHRS and YFSETQ.

V usage is TRBV27 and J usage is TRBJ2-7; no definite D call. Germline CDR1 is MNHEY and CDR2 is SMNVEV (reference sequence). The CDR3 totals 14 residues. V shed 6 bases and J shed 1 base, with 13 bases lying between them. CDR3 region: CASRRTGTSYEQYF. The DNA of the CDR3 is TGTGCCAGCAGGCGGACGGGCACTTCCTACGAGCAGTACTTC.

The chain joins TRBV5-4 to TRBJ1-1; perhaps TRBD1 as D (6 bases). In germline, CDR1 is SGHNT, CDR2 YYREEE (reference sequence). The CDR3 covers 15 residues. V was cut by 7 bases and J by 1 base, with 17 bases left in between. CDR3 region: CASPGISRGNTEAFF. The CDR3 DNA follows: TGTGCCAGCCCTGGGATTTCCAGGGGGAACACTGAAGCTTTCTTT.

The gene calls are TRBV7-8 and TRBJ1-5; a possible D gene is TRBD1 (5 bases). V lost 7 bases and J 0 bases, leaving 13 bases between the germline ends. Germline V gene lookup returns CDR1 SGHVS and CDR2 FQNEAQ. The CDR3 is made up of 15 amino acids. The CDR3 DNA reads as TGTGCCAGCACCTCGGGACCCTATAGCAATCAGCCCCAGCATTTT. Translation gives CASTSGPYSNQPQHF.

V and J are TRBV19 and TRBJ1-1, with D uncertain. Looked up from germline, CDR1 is LNHDA and CDR2 is SQIVND (reference sequence). The CDR3 runs 12 residues. The ends were cut back, 4 bases at V and 8 bases at J, with 11 bases in the middle. CDR3 loop: CASSTWGWEAFF. The CDR3 nucleotides are TGTGCCAGTAGTACCTGGGGTTGGGAAGCTTTCTTT.

The chain has TRBV28 and TRBJ1-3; D uncertain. From germline, CDR1 is MDHEN and CDR2 SYDVKM. This CDR3 comprises 15 residues. V was cut by 3 bases and J by 0 bases, with 9 bases left in between. CDR3 in amino acids: CASSLAAPSGNTIYF. As DNA, the CDR3 is TGTGCCAGCAGTTTGGCGGCTCCCTCTGGAAACACCATATATTTT.

The chain links TRBV7-6 to TRBJ1-6; weak D call: TRBD1 (6 bases). CDR3 length: 12 residues. V was trimmed by 5 bases and J by 7 bases, leaving 6 bases between them. In germline, CDR1 is SGHVS, CDR2 FNYEAQ. CDR3 sequence reads: CASSQGNSPLHF. The CDR3 coding sequence is TGTGCCAGCAGCCAGGGGAATTCACCCCTCCACTTT.

This chain links TRBV4-2 with TRBJ2-2; D may be TRBD2 (6 bases). Germline V gene sequence: CDR1 LGHNA, CDR2 YNFKEQ. V was clipped by 0 bases and J by 5 bases, with 19 bases between them. This CDR3 is 18 amino acids long. CDR3 protein: CASSQDGNRTGRTGELFF. The CDR3 DNA reads as TGTGCCAGCAGCCAAGATGGGAACAGGACGGGGAGGACCGGGGAGCTGTTTTTT.

The chain recombines TRBV28 with TRBJ1-1, with D unclear. The CDR3 has 13 residues. Germline lookup yields CDR1 MDHEN and CDR2 SYDVKM. V shed 2 bases and J shed 1 base, with 5 bases lying between them. This CDR3 reads CASSLLKNTEAFF. As DNA, the CDR3 is TGTGCCAGCAGTTTACTGAAGAACACTGAAGCTTTCTTT. Looking up the rest from reference TRBV28 and TRBJ1-1 gives the full variable domain: DVKVTQSSRYLVKRTGEKVFLECVQDMDHENMFWYRQDPGLGLRLIYFSYDVKMKEKGDIPEGYSVSREKKERFSLILESASTNQTSMYLCASSLLKNTEAFFGQGTRLTVV.

For the CDR3, the DNA is TGTGCCAGCAGCTTAGCGCTCGGATTTGAGCAGTTCTTC. Protein product: CASSLALGFEQFF. The chain uses TRBV7-9 and TRBJ2-1; D call uncertain. Germline CDR1 is SEHNR and CDR2 is FQNEAQ (reference sequence). This CDR3 spans 13 amino acids. The V and J ends lost 0 bases and 9 bases respectively, with 9 bases between them.

V gene TRBV3-1 (or the pseudogene TRBV3-2) combines with J gene TRBJ1-4; 10 nucleotides align to TRBD1. Trimming removed 4 bases from V and 7 bases from J; junction bases left unmatched: 6. Germline V lookup: CDR1 LGHDT, CDR2 YNNKEL (reference sequence). The CDR3 runs to 15 residues. The CDR3: CASSRIDRGREKLFF. The CDR3 nucleotides read TGTGCCAGCAGCCGAATCGACAGGGGGCGTGAAAAACTGTTTTTT.

The CDR3 coding sequence is TGTGCCAGCAGTTATCTAGCGGTGGAGACCCAGTACTTC. This sequence encodes CASSYLAVETQYF. This chain connects TRBV6-2 or TRBV6-3 to TRBJ2-5; 7 bases map to TRBD2. The germline CDR1 and CDR2 sequences are MNHEY and SVGEGT. The V segment lost 3 bases and the J segment 5 bases; nucleotides outside the gene matches: 3. The CDR3 is 13 amino acids.

The chain joins TRBV28 to TRBJ2-1, with unresolved D. There are 11 residues in the CDR3. The V and J ends lost 6 bases and 9 bases respectively, with 9 bases between them. Germline values: CDR1 MDHEN, CDR2 SYDVKM. The CDR3 spells CASSFLAEQFF. Written as DNA, the CDR3 is TGTGCCAGCAGCTTCCTGGCTGAGCAGTTCTTC.

This chain connects TRBV27 to TRBJ2-6, with D tentatively TRBD2 (6 bases). The CDR3 runs to 17 residues. V was clipped by 2 bases and J by 0 bases, with 11 bases between them. Germline loops: CDR1 MNHEY, CDR2 SMNVEV (reference sequence). CDR3 nucleotide sequence: TGTGCCAGCAGTTTACTAACTAGCAGCTCTGGGGCCAACGTCCTGACTTTC. As protein: CASSLLTSSSGANVLTF.

This clone appeared a few times. The rearrangement uses TRBV6-2 or TRBV6-3 and TRBJ1-5; D is undetermined. The CDR3 spans 13 residues. CDR1 and CDR2 from the germline V gene are MNHEY and SVGEGT. The V end lost 6 bases, the J end lost 3 bases, and 9 bases lay between the germline ends. The CDR3: CASSGQYNQPQHF. In nucleotides, the CDR3 is TGTGCCAGCAGCGGTCAATACAATCAGCCCCAGCATTTT.

The genes are TRBV5-1 and TRBJ1-2, with D unclear. V was pared by 3 bases and J by 0 bases, with 9 bases between. CDR1 is SGHRS and CDR2 is YFSETQ in the germline V gene. The CDR3 length is 14 residues. DNA of the CDR3: TGCGCCAGCAGCTACGAGTTAGCTAACTATGGCTACACCTTC. It is translated as CASSYELANYGYTF.

The chain uses TRBV5-8 and TRBJ2-2; 7 nucleotides match TRBD1. The V gene's germline CDR1 is SGHTS and CDR2 YDEGEE. V lost 4 bases to trimming and J lost 6 bases; unmatched junction nucleotides: 12. There are 16 residues in the CDR3. The CDR3 region has the DNA TGTGCCAGCAGCGGAGGACAGGTCTCAGTGCCCGGGGAGCTGTTTTTT. Its protein product is CASSGGQVSVPGELFF.